This paragraph covers one TCR beta chain sequence. No antigen is known for it. Qualities for individual bases were not recorded, and no much larger clone is one base off. The data are from a study of T cell repertoires in cytomegalovirus infection (dated by TCRdb to between 2018 and 2021). General notes on the study: The peptide stimulations were aimed at well-studied HLA-B-restricted epitopes as well as recently identified HLA-C-restricted CMV epitopes, whose presentation resists viral immunomodulation. Donor HLA type was relevant to the analysis, because carriage of CMV infection together with the matching HLA type was indicated by public TCR beta signatures. Broader findings and caveats from the paper: In the ex vivo response, HLA-C-restricted CMV-specific TCR beta clonotypes were dominant, and in two of eight donors the single most frequent clonotype came from this HLA-C-restricted group. Cumulative frequency of public TCR beta family members discriminated carriers of CMV infection plus the relevant HLA type in this cohort and an independent roughly 330-donor cohort.

The instrument given in TCRdb is Illumina HiSeq 1500. TCRdb handled the public reads itself, with Q25 trimming in fastp and clone calling in MiXCR, and kept productive beta chains. Each entry merges the rows of one CDR3 protein and shows their most common DNA and genes. Here the sample has approximately 910,000 distinct CDR3 sequences; roughly 30% occur a single time. The top ten hold over 10% of the sample. The germline V gene yields MRHNA for CDR1 and SNTAGT for CDR2. The CDR3 goes from the cysteine to the phenylalanine over 13 residues. The entry retains the CDR3 DNA only, 39 bases that are in frame from base 1. V and J are truncated by 5 bases and 5 bases respectively, leaving an intervening sequence of 9 bases. In the paper's terms, the treatment or condition label means: in vitro stimulation with specific CMV peptide epitopes to enrich CMV-specific T cells.

The origin of this receptor is a human donor in good health (CMV status not recorded). Some clones in this sample may be carry-over from other donors' samples. The material sequenced was cultured CD8+ T cells from PBMCs, taken from culture after CMV antigen stimulation. The chain employs TRBV6-4 and TRBJ1-4; a confident D gene designation cannot be given. The DNA sequence follows: TGTGCCAGCAGTCGGGCGTTAAATGAAAAACTGTTTTTT. Its product reads: CASSRALNEKLFF.